This TCR beta chain derives from a study of T cell changes during pregnancy in multiple sclerosis. The germline V and J ends were trimmed by 4 bases and 6 bases, with 23 bases remaining between them. CDR1 and CDR2 (germline): SGHRS, YFSETQ. The CDR3 is made up of 16 amino acids. TCRdb keeps only in-frame clones here, not all; method: immunoSEQ multiplex PCR. The sample includes about 39,000 clones, 75% to 95% of them seen just once. The origin of this receptor is a female donor in good health, enrolled as a control in a pregnancy study. Sequences were derived from CD4+ T cells from peripheral blood mononuclear cells, sampled in the first trimester of pregnancy. V usage is TRBV5-1 and J usage is TRBJ2-7, with D tentatively TRBD2 (6 bases). In DNA, the CDR3 is TGCGCCAGCAGCATAGACGTCGGGGGTATCCGCTTCGAGCAGTACTTC. Translation: CASSIDVGGIRFEQYF.